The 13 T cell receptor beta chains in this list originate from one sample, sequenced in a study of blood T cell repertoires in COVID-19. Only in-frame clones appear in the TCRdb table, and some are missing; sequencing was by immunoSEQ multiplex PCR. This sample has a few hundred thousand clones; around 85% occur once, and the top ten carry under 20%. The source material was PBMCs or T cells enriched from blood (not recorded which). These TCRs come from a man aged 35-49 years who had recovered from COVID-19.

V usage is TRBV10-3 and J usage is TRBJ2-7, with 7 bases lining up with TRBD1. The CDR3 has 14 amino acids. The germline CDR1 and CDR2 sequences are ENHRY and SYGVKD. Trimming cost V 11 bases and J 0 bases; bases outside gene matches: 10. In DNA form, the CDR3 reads TGTGCCTCGACTGGGACAGCAGACTCCTACGAGCAGTACTTC. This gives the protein CASTGTADSYEQYF.

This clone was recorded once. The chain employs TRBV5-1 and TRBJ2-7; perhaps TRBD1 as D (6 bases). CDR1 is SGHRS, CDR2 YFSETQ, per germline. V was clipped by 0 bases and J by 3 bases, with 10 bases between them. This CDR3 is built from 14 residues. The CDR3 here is CASSLAGRGYEQYF. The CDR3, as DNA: TGCGCCAGCAGCTTGGCTGGCAGGGGCTACGAGCAGTACTTC.

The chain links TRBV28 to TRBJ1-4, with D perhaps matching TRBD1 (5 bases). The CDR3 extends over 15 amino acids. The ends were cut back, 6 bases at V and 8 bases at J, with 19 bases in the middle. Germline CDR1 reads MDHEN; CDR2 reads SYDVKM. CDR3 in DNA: TGTGCCAGCAGGTACGGAGGGACGTCAGGAGAAAAACTGTTTTTT. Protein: CASRYGGTSGEKLFF.

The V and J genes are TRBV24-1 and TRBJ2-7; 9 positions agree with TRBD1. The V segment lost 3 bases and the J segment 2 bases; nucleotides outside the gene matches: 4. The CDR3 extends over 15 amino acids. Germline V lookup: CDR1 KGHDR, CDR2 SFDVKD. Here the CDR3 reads CATSDPRQGAYEQYF. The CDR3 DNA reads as TGTGCCACCAGTGATCCCCGACAGGGGGCCTACGAGCAGTACTTC.

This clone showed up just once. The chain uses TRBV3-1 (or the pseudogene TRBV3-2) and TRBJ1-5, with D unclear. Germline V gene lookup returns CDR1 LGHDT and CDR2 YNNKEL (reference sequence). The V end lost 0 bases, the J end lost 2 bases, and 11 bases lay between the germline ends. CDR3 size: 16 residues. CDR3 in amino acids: CASSQDTDPRNQPQHF. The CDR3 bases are TGTGCCAGCAGCCAAGACACAGATCCTCGCAATCAGCCCCAGCATTTT.

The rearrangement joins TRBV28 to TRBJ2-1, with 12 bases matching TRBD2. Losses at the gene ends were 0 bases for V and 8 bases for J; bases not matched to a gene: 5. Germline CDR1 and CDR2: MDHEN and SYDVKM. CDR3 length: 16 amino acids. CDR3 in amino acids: CASSLWGTSGLDEQFF. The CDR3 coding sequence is TGTGCCAGCAGTTTATGGGGGACTAGCGGGTTGGATGAGCAGTTCTTC.

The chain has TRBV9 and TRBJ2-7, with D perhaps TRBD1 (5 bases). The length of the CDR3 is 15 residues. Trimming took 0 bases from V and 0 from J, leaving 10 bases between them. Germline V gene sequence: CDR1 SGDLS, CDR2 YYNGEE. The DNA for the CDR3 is TGTGCCAGCAGCGTAGGTGGGGCCCCCTCCTACGAGCAGTACTTC. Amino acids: CASSVGGAPSYEQYF.

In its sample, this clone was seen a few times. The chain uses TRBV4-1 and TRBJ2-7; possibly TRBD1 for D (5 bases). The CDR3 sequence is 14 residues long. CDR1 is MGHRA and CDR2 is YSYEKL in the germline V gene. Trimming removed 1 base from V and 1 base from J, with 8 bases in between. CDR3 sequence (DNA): TGCGCCAGCAGCCAAGCCCAGGGTTCCTACGAGCAGTACTTC. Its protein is CASSQAQGSYEQYF.

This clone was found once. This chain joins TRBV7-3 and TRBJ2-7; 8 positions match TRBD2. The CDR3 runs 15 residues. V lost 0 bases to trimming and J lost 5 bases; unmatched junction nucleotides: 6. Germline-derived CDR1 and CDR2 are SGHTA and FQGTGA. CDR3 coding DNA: TGTGCCAGCAGCTTAACCGGGACTAGTCTCGACGAGCAGTACTTC. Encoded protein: CASSLTGTSLDEQYF.

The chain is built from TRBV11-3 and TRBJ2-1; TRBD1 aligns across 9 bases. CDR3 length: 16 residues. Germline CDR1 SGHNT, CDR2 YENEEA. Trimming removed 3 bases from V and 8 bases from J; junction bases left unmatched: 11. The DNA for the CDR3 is TGTGCCAGCAGCTTGGGACAGGGTTCCCTCTTCGATGAGCAGTTCTTC. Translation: CASSLGQGSLFDEQFF.

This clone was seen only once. The CDR3 is CASSQESIEAFF. CDR3 DNA sequence: TGCGCCAGCAGCCAAGAGAGTATTGAAGCTTTCTTT. The chain uses TRBV4-1 and TRBJ1-1; unclear D gene. CDR3 length: 12 residues. Trimming took 0 bases from V and 7 from J, leaving 6 bases between them. Looked up from germline, CDR1 is MGHRA and CDR2 is YSYEKL.

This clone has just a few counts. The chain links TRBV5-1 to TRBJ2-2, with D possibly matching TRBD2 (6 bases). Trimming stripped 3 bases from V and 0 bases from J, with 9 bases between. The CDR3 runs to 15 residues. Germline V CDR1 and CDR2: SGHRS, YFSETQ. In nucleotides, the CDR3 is TGCGCCAGCAGCTCCCGGACTACGAACACCGGGGAGCTGTTTTTT. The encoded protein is CASSSRTTNTGELFF.

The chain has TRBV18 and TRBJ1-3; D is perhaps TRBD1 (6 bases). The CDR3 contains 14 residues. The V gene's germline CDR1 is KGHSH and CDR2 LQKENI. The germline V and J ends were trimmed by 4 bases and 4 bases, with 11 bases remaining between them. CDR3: CASSQQGGGNTIYF. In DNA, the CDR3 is TGTGCCAGCTCACAACAGGGTGGAGGAAACACCATATATTTT.